This T cell receptor beta chain is from a study of blood T cell repertoires in COVID-19. Study overall: PBMCs, B-cell-depleted T cells, or T cells were the source of the cDNA or gDNA that made up the material.

Sequencing used immunoSEQ multiplex PCR; TCRdb keeps in-frame clones, though not all of them. The sample has hundreds of thousands of clones; 80% to 90% are singletons. The CDR3 totals 14 residues. The germline V and J ends were trimmed by 8 bases and 1 base, with 14 bases remaining between them. In germline, CDR1 is MNHEY, CDR2 SVGAGI. This clone was seen once. The receptor was derived from a woman aged 50 to 60 with acute or convalescent COVID-19. The material sequenced was peripheral blood. The genes are TRBV6-5 and TRBJ2-5; D gene ambiguous. Written as DNA, the CDR3 is TGTGCCAGCCACAGCCTATTACCCCAAGAGACCCAGTACTTC. Translating it yields CASHSLLPQETQYF.